This T cell receptor beta chain was recorded in a study of lymphopenia after photon versus proton radiotherapy. V was cut by 3 bases and J by 3 bases, with 22 bases left in between. CDR1 and CDR2 (germline): SGHTA, FQGNSA. The CDR3 extends over 18 amino acids. Method: immunoSEQ multiplex PCR; TCRdb's copy keeps in-frame clones and lacks some. The sample shows 22,000 or so clones, over 90% of them seen only once. The sequence came from a woman in her seventies with pancreatic cancer. Some clones in this sample may be carry-over from other donors' samples. J is TRBJ2-3 and V is TRBV7-2; D is possibly TRBD2 (6 bases). This specimen was peripheral blood, taken from a patient treated with proton-based radiotherapy. The CDR3 coding sequence is TGTGCCAGCAGCTTCCTTCGGGGAGCGGGTGCAAAGACAGATACGCAGTATTTT. This gives the protein CASSFLRGAGAKTDTQYF.